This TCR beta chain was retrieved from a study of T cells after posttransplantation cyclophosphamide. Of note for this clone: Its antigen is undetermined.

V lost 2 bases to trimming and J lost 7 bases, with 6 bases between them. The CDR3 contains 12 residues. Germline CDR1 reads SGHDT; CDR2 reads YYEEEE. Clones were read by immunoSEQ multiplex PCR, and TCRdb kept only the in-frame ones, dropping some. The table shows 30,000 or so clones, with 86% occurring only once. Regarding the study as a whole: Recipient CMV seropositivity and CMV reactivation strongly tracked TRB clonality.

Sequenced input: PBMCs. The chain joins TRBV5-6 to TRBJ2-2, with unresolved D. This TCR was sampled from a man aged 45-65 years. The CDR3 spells CASSLDFGELFF. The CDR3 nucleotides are TGTGCCAGCAGCTTAGACTTCGGGGAGCTGTTTTTT.